This T cell receptor (beta chain) was captured in a study of naive and memory T cell subsets. Study results and limitations: Possibly reflecting memory cells re-expressing CD45RA, a few larger clonotypes occurred in naive repertoires, especially CD8.

The beta constant-region primer was an equimolar mix of two oligonucleotides covering TRBC1 and TRBC2. Nested alpha and beta constant-region primers with the SP2 primer drove four PCR rounds on ligated cDNA. MiXCR, run by TCRdb on the UMI-ligation and nested PCR reads, gives a single entry per CDR3 protein. This table holds over 110,000 distinct CDR3 sequences, approximately 21% found once. As concerns this clonotype: The target antigen is unknown.

The sample was naive CD8+ T cells from blood. This TCR came from a human donor in good health.

The CDR3 is CASSLTGLGTEAFF. CDR3 nucleotides: TGTGCCAGCAGTTTGACAGGTCTGGGCACTGAAGCTTTCTTT. This rearrangement joins TRBV27 to TRBJ1-1, with D possibly TRBD1 on 6 matching bases. Germline V gene sequence: CDR1 MNHEY, CDR2 SMNVEV (reference sequence). This CDR3 spans 14 amino acids. Between the trimmed V and J ends, which lost 3 bases and 4 bases, there was a span of 12 bases.